What follows are 7 T cell receptor beta chains derived from one specimen sequenced in a study of cytomegalovirus exposure and HLA in healthy donors. Primers for the PCR totalled 60 Vbeta and 13 Jbeta. The method was immunoSEQ multiplex PCR; TCRdb's version includes in-frame clones alone and lacks a portion of them. Here the sample spans about 180,000 clones, around 70% being singletons. Sequencing was performed on PBMCs. The receptor source for this set is a male donor in good health and CMV-seronegative.

The chain combines TRBV14 with TRBJ2-5; D gene unclear. The germline V gene encodes CDR1 SGHDN and CDR2 FVKESK. V was shortened by 1 base and J by 5 bases, with 2 bases between the two germline ends. The length of the CDR3 is 11 residues. In DNA form, the CDR3 reads TGTGCCAGCAGCCAAGCGGAGACCCAGTACTTC. Amino acids: CASSQAETQYF. The full variable domain, in which reference TRBV14 and TRBJ2-5 provide the parts outside the CDR3, is EAGVTQFPSHSVIEKGQTVTLRCDPISGHDNLYWYRRVMGKEIKFLLHFVKESKQDESGMPNNRFLAERTGGTYSTLKVQPAELEDSGVYFCASSQAETQYFGPGTRLLVL.

CDR3 coding DNA: TGCGCCAGCAGCATACAACTAGCAGCAGATACGCAGTATTTT. It codes for CASSIQLAADTQYF. The chain recombines TRBV5-1 with TRBJ2-3; perhaps TRBD2 as D (6 bases). The CDR3 loop spans 14 amino acids. The germline gives CDR1 SGHRS, CDR2 YFSETQ. The V gene lost 4 bases and the J gene lost 4 bases, with 13 bases spanning the gap.

The chain joins TRBV27 to TRBJ2-1; maybe TRBD2 (5 bases). The CDR3 length is 15 residues. Germline V lookup: CDR1 MNHEY, CDR2 SMNVEV (reference sequence). Between the trimmed V and J ends, which lost 3 bases and 2 bases, there was a span of 11 bases. CDR3 residues: CASSLGGSPYNEQFF. The CDR3 DNA follows: TGTGCCAGCAGTTTGGGCGGGTCCCCCTACAATGAGCAGTTCTTC.

This clone was observed a handful of times. V and J are TRBV6-1 and TRBJ2-3; tentatively, D is TRBD2 (5 bases). There are 15 residues in the CDR3. The germline V gene has CDR1 MNHNS and CDR2 SASEGT. V lost 4 bases to trimming and J lost 6 bases, with 17 bases between them. CDR3 DNA: TGTGCCAGCAGTGTTGGAGGCCTCCCCCCTGATACGCAGTATTTT. This encodes CASSVGGLPPDTQYF.

The chain has TRBV10-3 and TRBJ2-1, with 9 positions matching TRBD1. With V trimmed by 6 bases and J by 0 bases, 6 bases remained unmatched. Germline CDR1 ENHRY, CDR2 SYGVKD. The CDR3 spans 16 residues. CDR3 region: CAIRGQGDSSYNEQFF. The CDR3 region has the DNA TGTGCCATCAGGGGACAGGGTGACAGCTCCTACAATGAGCAGTTCTTC.

CDR3 sequence reads: CASSTLLRTNTQYF. CDR3 bases: TGTGCCAGCAGCACACTACTCCGGACTAATACGCAGTATTTT. This sequence joins TRBV21-1 and TRBJ2-3; the table's D call TRBD2 went unverified against the DNA. TRBV21-1 is labeled a pseudogene. The CDR3 covers 14 residues.

CDR3 in amino acids: CASSTSGGGNQPQHF. The CDR3 DNA reads TGTGCCAGCAGCACCTCTGGGGGCGGCAATCAGCCCCAGCATTTT. The chain links TRBV6-5 to TRBJ1-5, with D perhaps TRBD1 (6 bases). Germline CDR1 reads MNHEY; CDR2 reads SVGAGI. V lost 6 bases to trimming and J lost 2 bases, with 14 bases between them. This CDR3 spans 15 amino acids.